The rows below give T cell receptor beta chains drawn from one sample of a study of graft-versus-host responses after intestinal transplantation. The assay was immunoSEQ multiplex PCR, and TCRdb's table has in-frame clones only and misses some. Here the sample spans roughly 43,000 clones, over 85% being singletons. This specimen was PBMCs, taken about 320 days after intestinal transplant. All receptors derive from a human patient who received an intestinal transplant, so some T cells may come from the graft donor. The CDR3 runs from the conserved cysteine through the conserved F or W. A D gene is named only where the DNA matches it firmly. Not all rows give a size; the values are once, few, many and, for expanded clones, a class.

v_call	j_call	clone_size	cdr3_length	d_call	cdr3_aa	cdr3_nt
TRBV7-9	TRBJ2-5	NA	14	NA	CASSLRSIQETQYF	TGTGCCAGCAGCTTACGTTCCATCCAAGAGACCCAGTACTTC
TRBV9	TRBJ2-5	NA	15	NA	CASSPLGTSQETQYF	TGTGCCAGCAGCCCCCTAGGGACATCCCAAGAGACCCAGTACTTC
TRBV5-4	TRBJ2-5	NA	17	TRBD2	CASSLGLAGTYSKTRYF	TGTGCCAGCAGCTTGGGACTAGCGGGGACCTATTCAAAGACCCGGTACTTC
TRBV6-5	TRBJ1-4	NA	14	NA	CASSYSWEGEKLFF	TGTGCCAGCAGTTACTCGTGGGAAGGCGAAAAACTGTTTTTT
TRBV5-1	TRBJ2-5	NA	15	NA	CASSLNTGEGETQYF	TGCGCCAGCAGCTTGAACACAGGGGAGGGAGAGACCCAGTACTTC
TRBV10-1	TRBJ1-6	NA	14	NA	CASSARTVDSPLHF	TGCGCCAGCAGTGCTCGGACGGTAGATTCACCCCTCCACTTT
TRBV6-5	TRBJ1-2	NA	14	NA	CASSYSGQNYGYTF	TGTGCCAGCAGTTACTCGGGACAAAACTATGGCTACACCTTC
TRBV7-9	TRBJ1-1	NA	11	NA	CASSWRAEAFF	TGTGCCAGCAGCTGGCGGGCTGAAGCTTTCTTT
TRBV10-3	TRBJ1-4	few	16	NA	CAISESGPRFGEKLFF	TGTGCCATCAGTGAGTCAGGACCCCGGTTTGGTGAAAAACTGTTTTTT
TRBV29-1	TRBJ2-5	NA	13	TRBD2	CSVGGGGMETQYF	TGCAGCGTAGGCGGGGGGGGCATGGAGACCCAGTACTTC
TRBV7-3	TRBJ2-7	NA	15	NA	CASSLYSGQSYEQYF	TGTGCCAGCAGCCTCTACTCGGGCCAATCCTACGAGCAGTACTTC
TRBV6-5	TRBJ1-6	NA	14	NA	CASSFGDYNSPLHF	TGTGCCAGCAGTTTTGGAGACTATAATTCACCCCTCCACTTT
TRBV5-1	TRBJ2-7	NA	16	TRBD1	CASSLAGTGGAYEQYF	TGCGCCAGCAGCTTGGCCGGGACAGGGGGCGCGTACGAGCAGTACTTC
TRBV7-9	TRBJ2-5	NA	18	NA	CASSLISKLAGGWETQYF	TGTGCCAGCAGCCTTATTTCAAAACTAGCAGGTGGTTGGGAGACCCAGTACTTC
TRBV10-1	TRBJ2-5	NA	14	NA	CASSAPGVGETQYF	TGCGCCAGCAGTGCTCCGGGGGTTGGTGAGACCCAGTACTTC
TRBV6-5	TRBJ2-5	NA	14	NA	CASTPGLLQETQYF	TGTGCCAGCACTCCAGGACTACTCCAAGAGACCCAGTACTTC
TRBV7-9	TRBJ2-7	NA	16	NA	CASSLSTGTDSYEQYF	TGTGCCAGCAGCTTATCTACCGGGACTGATTCCTACGAGCAGTACTTC
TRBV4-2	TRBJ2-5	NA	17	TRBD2	CASSQGRGGREQETQYF	TGTGCCAGCAGCCAAGGTCGGGGGGGGCGAGAGCAAGAGACCCAGTACTTC
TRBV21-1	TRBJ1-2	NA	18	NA	CASSKARGQGSGYYGYTF	TGTGCCAGCAGCAAAGCGCGAGGACAGGGATCGGGGTACTATGGCTACACCTTC
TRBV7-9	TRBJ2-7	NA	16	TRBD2	CASTNTSGIGAYEQYF	TGTGCCAGCACCAACACCAGCGGGATAGGGGCCTACGAGCAGTACTTC